Below, 19 T cell receptor beta chains from the same sample are listed, as sequenced in a study of long-term antiretroviral therapy in people with HIV. Researchers ran immunoSEQ v3.0 at survey level. Generated by immunoSEQ multiplex PCR, the TCRdb table keeps only in-frame clones and is missing some. The sample holds approximately 35,000 clones, approximately 97% seen once. This sample comprised unsorted PBMCs, obtained 6.9 years after starting antiretroviral therapy. These receptors were taken from a man aged 30-40 years with HIV.

V is TRBV25-1 and J is TRBJ1-5; D remains ambiguous. Germline loops: CDR1 MGHDK, CDR2 SYGVNS. The CDR3 totals 13 residues. V was clipped by 5 bases and J by 1 base, with 6 bases between them. CDR3 nucleotide sequence: TGTGCCAGCAGTTACGGGAGCAATCAGCCCCAGCATTTT. Amino acid sequence: CASSYGSNQPQHF.

V usage is TRBV27 and J usage is TRBJ2-7, with D maybe TRBD1 (5 bases). CDR1 is MNHEY, CDR2 SMNVEV, per germline (reference sequence). V dropped 4 bases and J dropped 13 bases, with 17 bases sitting between them. This CDR3 is built from 12 residues. The DNA of the CDR3 is TGTGCCAGCAGTTCATCGGACACCCCAGCCTACTTC. Its translation: CASSSSDTPAYF.

J is TRBJ1-4 and V is TRBV4-1; 12 nucleotides match TRBD1. The CDR3 length is 18 residues. V shed 2 bases, J shed 2 bases, and the junction held 6 bases outside the gene matches. Germline V gene lookup returns CDR1 MGHRA and CDR2 YSYEKL. The CDR3, as DNA: TGCGCCAGCAGCCAACCCCGGGACAGGGGGCACACTAATGAAAAACTGTTTTTT. It yields the protein CASSQPRDRGHTNEKLFF.

This chain connects TRBV9 to TRBJ2-7, with unresolved D. CDR3 length equals 15 residues. V was cut by 0 bases and J by 7 bases, with 17 bases left in between. Germline V gene lookup returns CDR1 SGDLS and CDR2 YYNGEE. CDR3 coding DNA: TGTGCCAGCAGCGTAGCGGACGCCGGTTTCGTGGAGCAGTACTTC. Translated: CASSVADAGFVEQYF.

J is TRBJ1-4 and V is TRBV4-3; tentatively, D is TRBD1 (6 bases). This CDR3 has 15 residues. The V gene's germline CDR1 is LGHNA and CDR2 YSLEER. With 2 bases removed from V and 8 bases from J, the gap between germline ends came to 15 bases. The CDR3: CASSQLTGTGEKLFF. The CDR3, as DNA: TGCGCCAGCAGCCAACTAACAGGGACGGGCGAAAAACTGTTTTTT.

The gene calls are TRBV5-5 and TRBJ1-2; no reliable D call. The germline V gene encodes CDR1 SGHKS and CDR2 YYEKEE (reference sequence). V lost 1 base and J 6 bases, leaving 13 bases between the germline ends. The CDR3 has 14 amino acids. The CDR3 DNA reads TGTGCCAGCAGCTTGTTCTTAACCGACCATGGCTACACCTTC. The encoded protein is CASSLFLTDHGYTF.

V and J are TRBV6-1 and TRBJ2-2; 7 bases match TRBD2. Germline lookup yields CDR1 MNHNS and CDR2 SASEGT. The CDR3 is made up of 16 amino acids. V lost 3 bases, J lost 6 bases, and 10 bases stayed unmatched. CDR3 sequence: CASSEMAGVPPGELFF. In DNA, the CDR3 is TGTGCCAGCAGTGAGATGGCGGGAGTGCCCCCCGGGGAGCTGTTTTTT.

The J gene is TRBJ2-7, the V gene TRBV4-2; tentative D call: TRBD2 (5 bases). The germline V and J ends were trimmed by 0 bases and 3 bases, with 12 bases remaining between them. The V gene's germline CDR1 is LGHNA and CDR2 YNFKEQ. CDR3 size: 15 residues. The CDR3 coding sequence is TGTGCCAGCAGCCAAGATAGCGAAACGAACTACGAGCAGTACTTC. It translates to CASSQDSETNYEQYF.

This rearrangement joins TRBV5-6 to TRBJ2-1; D unresolved. V gave up 3 bases and J gave up 9 bases, with 10 bases separating them. Germline loops: CDR1 SGHDT, CDR2 YYEEEE. There are 12 residues in the CDR3. The CDR3 region has the DNA TGTGCCAGCAGCTCCCCGTGGAGTGAGCAGTTCTTC. The encoded protein is CASSSPWSEQFF.

The chain has TRBV4-1 and TRBJ1-5, with TRBD1 matching 8 bases. CDR1 and CDR2 from the germline V gene are MGHRA and YSYEKL. The CDR3 length is 15 residues. V gave up 4 bases and J gave up 4 bases; unmatched junction bases: 6. The CDR3 protein is CASSLEYRGNQPQHF. As DNA, the CDR3 is TGCGCCAGCAGCCTTGAATACAGGGGGAATCAGCCCCAGCATTTT.

The chain has TRBV6-6 and TRBJ2-1; D is perhaps TRBD2 (5 bases). The V and J ends lost 7 bases and 2 bases respectively, with 15 bases between them. The CDR3 totals 15 residues. Germline V gene data show CDR1 as MNHNY and CDR2 as SVGAGI (reference sequence). The CDR3 coding sequence is TGTGCCAGCAAGGTGGCGGGTATGACCTACAATGAGCAGTTCTTC. It is translated as CASKVAGMTYNEQFF.

V is TRBV30 and J is TRBJ2-7; D might be TRBD1 or TRBD2, each matching 5 bases. V was shortened by 4 bases and J by 5 bases, with 24 bases between the two germline ends. The CDR3 runs 16 residues. In germline, CDR1 is GTSNPN, CDR2 SVGIG (reference sequence). CDR3 region: CAWNLWVGRDRNEQYF. The DNA of the CDR3 is TGTGCCTGGAACCTATGGGTAGGACGGGACCGAAACGAGCAGTACTTC.

CDR3 sequence: CASSSGDSYEQYF. The DNA of the CDR3 is TGTGCCAGCAGTTCAGGGGACTCTTACGAGCAGTACTTC. The chain couples TRBV27 to TRBJ2-7, with D possibly being TRBD1 or TRBD2 (6 bases each). Trimming left V 4 bases short and J 4 bases short, with 11 bases between. CDR3 length: 13 amino acids. Germline V lookup: CDR1 MNHEY, CDR2 SMNVEV (reference sequence).

V is TRBV7-2 and J is TRBJ1-1, with a weak D call TRBD1 (5 bases). Germline values: CDR1 SGHTA, CDR2 FQGNSA. The CDR3 is 14 amino acids. Trimming took off 3 bases at V and 0 bases at J, with 8 bases between the two ends. The CDR3 coding sequence is TGTGCCAGCAGCTTGACAGCGATGAACACTGAAGCTTTCTTT. Its translation is CASSLTAMNTEAFF. The variable domain in full, with the rest retrieved from reference TRBV7-2 and TRBJ1-1, is GAGVSQSPSNKVTEKGKDVELRCDPISGHTALYWYRQSLGQGLEFLIYFQGNSAPDKSGLPSDRFSAERTGGSVSTLTIQRTQQEDSAVYLCASSLTAMNTEAFFGQGTRLTVV.

This rearrangement joins TRBV2 to TRBJ2-7, with 7 nucleotides matching TRBD1. This CDR3 has 13 amino acids. Germline assignment: CDR1 SNHLY and CDR2 FYNNEI. V gave up 6 bases and J gave up 3 bases; unmatched junction bases: 5. The DNA of the CDR3 is TGTGCCAGCAGGGCAGGGGGTGTCTACGAGCAGTACTTC. This codes for CASRAGGVYEQYF. Full variable domain (outside the CDR3, taken from reference TRBV2 and TRBJ2-7): EPEVTQTPSHQVTQMGQEVILRCVPISNHLYFYWYRQILGQKVEFLVSFYNNEISEKSEIFDDQFSVERPDGSNFTLKIRSTKLEDSAMYFCASRAGGVYEQYFGPGTRLTVT.

The chain joins TRBV5-1 to TRBJ1-2; 8 bases line up with TRBD1. V lost 3 bases, J lost 6 bases, and 7 bases stayed unmatched. The CDR3 is made up of 14 amino acids. Germline V gives CDR1 SGHRS, CDR2 YFSETQ. The CDR3 protein is CASSSGQEGDGYTF. CDR3 DNA sequence: TGCGCCAGCAGCTCGGGACAGGAGGGGGATGGCTACACCTTC.

This chain links TRBV6-6 with TRBJ2-5, with D maybe TRBD2 (7 bases). Trimming stripped 7 bases from V and 4 bases from J, with 19 bases between. Germline V gene data show CDR1 as MNHNY and CDR2 as SVGAGI (reference sequence). This CDR3 region has 15 residues. The CDR3 spells CASTDRGGAAETQYF. The CDR3 coding sequence is TGTGCCAGCACCGACCGAGGGGGGGCAGCAGAGACCCAGTACTTC.

The J gene is TRBJ2-1, the V gene TRBV5-1; 10 positions agree with TRBD1. Germline V gene sequence: CDR1 SGHRS, CDR2 YFSETQ. The CDR3 contains 17 residues. V gave up 1 base and J gave up 6 bases; unmatched junction bases: 10. The CDR3 loop is CASSLITGTGAPNEQFF. The DNA of the CDR3 is TGCGCCAGCAGCTTGATCACCGGGACAGGGGCACCCAATGAGCAGTTCTTC. Looking up the rest from reference TRBV5-1 and TRBJ2-1 gives the full variable domain: KAGVTQTPRYLIKTRGQQVTLSCSPISGHRSVSWYQQTPGQGLQFLFEYFSETQRNKGNFPGRFSGRQFSNSRSEMNVSTLELGDSALYLCASSLITGTGAPNEQFFGPGTRLTVL.

V is TRBV30 and J is TRBJ2-3; 10 nucleotides line up with TRBD2. The length of the CDR3 is 14 residues. The V gene's germline CDR1 is GTSNPN and CDR2 SVGIG (reference sequence). The J segment lost 4 bases and the V segment lost 5 bases, leaving 6 bases of the junction unmatched. CDR3 region: CAWGTSDTADTQYF. The CDR3, as DNA: TGTGCCTGGGGGACTAGCGATACAGCAGATACGCAGTATTTT.